These 20 T cell receptor beta chains share one sample of origin, sequenced in a study of T cells in women clearing cervical HPV infection. Sequencing was performed with immunoSEQ multiplex PCR; in TCRdb, only in-frame clones are kept and a portion is missing. Here the sample table reports some 20,000 clones. Sequenced sample: blood buffy coat. These receptors were collected from a woman aged 18-69 years with a cervical HPV16 infection that either progressed to CIN3+ or cleared (not recorded which).

Remarks on this clone: The read falls 3 residues short of the CDR3 end, and the missing part is taken from the germline J gene. The V gene is TRBV19, the J gene TRBJ2-2; a possible D gene is TRBD1 (6 bases). V lost 8 bases and J lost 10, with 14 bases in between. This CDR3 spans 12 amino acids. The germline V gene has CDR1 LNHDA and CDR2 SQIVND (reference sequence). The sequenced part of the CDR3 DNA is TGTGCCAGTTCCGGACAGCTCGAGGAG. Its translation: CASSGQLEE. The whole CDR3 protein reads CASSGQLEELFF.

The CDR3 bases that were read are TGTGCCAGCAGCTTGGGGACACTTAGCAATCAGCCC. This encodes CASSLGTLSNQP. In full, the CDR3 is CASSLGTLSNQPQHF. The chain uses TRBV7-2 and TRBJ1-5; possible D gene TRBD1, 6 bases. The CDR3 extends 3 residues past the end of the read, so its final part is completed from the germline J gene. Trimming took 3 bases from V and 0 from J, leaving 9 bases between them. The CDR3 spans 15 residues. CDR1 and CDR2 (germline): SGHTA, FQGNSA.

Comments on this clone: With the read ending 3 residues before the CDR3 end, the germline J gene is used to fill in that end. V is TRBV13 and J is TRBJ2-2; D might be TRBD2 (6 bases). V was cut by 6 bases and J by 5 bases, with 16 bases left in between. This CDR3 spans 15 amino acids. Germline V gene sequence: CDR1 PRHDT, CDR2 FYEKMQ (reference sequence). Incomplete CDR3 DNA: TGTGCCAGCAGAATCAGGACGGCGGGGACCGGGGAG. It translates to CASRIRTAGTGE. The full CDR3 protein reads CASRIRTAGTGELFF.

In regard to this clone: Read coverage stops 3 residues before the CDR3 terminus; the germline J gene supplies the remainder. The J gene is TRBJ2-7, the V gene TRBV28; TRBD1 might be the D (5 bases). CDR1 is MDHEN, CDR2 SYDVKM, per germline. V lost 5 bases and J lost 0, with 8 bases in between. CDR3 size: 13 residues. CDR3 amino acids: CASSIRASYEQYF. The DNA read from the CDR3 is TGTGCCAGCAGTATCAGGGCCTCCTACGAG.

A word on this clone: The observed sequence ends 3 residues before the CDR3 terminus, with the missing tail filled in from the germline J gene. The chain employs TRBV5-1 and TRBJ1-4, with D tentatively TRBD1 (5 bases). CDR3 size: 13 residues. The germline CDR1 and CDR2 sequences are SGHRS and YFSETQ. CDR3 DNA, as far as it was read: TGCGCCAGCAGCTTGGGCGGGGGGGATCCA. The encoded protein is CASSLGGGDP. The CDR3 in full is CASSLGGGDPLFF.

Concerning this clone itself: The CDR3 is cut off 3 residues early in the read; its end comes from the germline J gene. The chain joins TRBV5-1 to TRBJ1-2; possible D gene TRBD1, 5 bases. Germline loops: CDR1 SGHRS, CDR2 YFSETQ. The CDR3 spans 14 residues. The part of the CDR3 DNA that was read is TGCGCCAGCAGCTTGGATACGGGGGATGGAGGC. Protein: CASSLDTGDGG. The entire CDR3 reads CASSLDTGDGGYTF.

Remarks on this clone: At one boundary the junction diverges from the germline segment, which might be a read error. The sample has other DNA sequences that encode this CDR3 too. The sequenced CDR3 bases are TGTGCCAGCAGCCTCGGACAGGGTTCAAACACA. It yields the protein CASSLGQGSNT. The entire CDR3 reads CASSLGQGSNTIYF. The chain recombines TRBV7-9 with TRBJ1-3; 8 positions match TRBD1. Read coverage stops 3 residues before the CDR3 terminus; the germline J gene supplies the remainder. Germline CDR1 and CDR2: SEHNR and FQNEAQ (reference sequence). The CDR3 extends over 14 amino acids.

Remarks on this clone: The sequenced fragment ends 3 residues before the CDR3 boundary, so the rest is inferred from the germline J gene. J is TRBJ2-7 and V is TRBV20-1, with 10 bases that match TRBD1. J lost 2 bases, V lost 3 bases, and 4 bases had no gene match. CDR1 is DFQATT, CDR2 SNEGSKA, per germline (reference sequence). This CDR3 spans 14 amino acids. Incomplete CDR3 DNA: TGCAGTGCTAGGAAGACAGGGGGCGCCTACGAG. Its protein is CSARKTGGAYE. The CDR3 in its entirety is CSARKTGGAYEQYF.

Comments on this clone: The read terminates 3 residues ahead of where the CDR3 ends, so the germline J gene completes it. This chain joins TRBV5-1 and TRBJ2-2; 8 positions match TRBD1. Germline CDR1 SGHRS, CDR2 YFSETQ. This CDR3 spans 14 amino acids. CDR3 residues: CASSGGTGPEKLFF. CDR3 DNA, as far as it was read: TGCGCCAGCAGCGGGGGGACAGGTCCGGAAAAG. Supplemented by reference TRBV5-1 and TRBJ2-2, the full variable domain reads KAGVTQTPRYLIKTRGQQVTLSCSPISGHRSVSWYQQTPGQGLQFLFEYFSETQRNKGNFPGRFSGRQFSNSRSEMNVSTLELGDSALYLCASSGGTGPEKLFFGEGSRLTVL.

Note on this clone: The read terminates 3 residues ahead of where the CDR3 ends, so the germline J gene completes it. The chain carries TRBV7-2 and TRBJ2-5; 8 positions match TRBD2. This CDR3 spans 13 amino acids. Germline values: CDR1 SGHTA, CDR2 FQGNSA. The CDR3 DNA, read in part, is TGTGCCAGCACCGGGGGGGCTGGGGCTACC. It translates to CASTGGAGAT. The full CDR3 protein is CASTGGAGATQYF.

Remarks on this clone: The read is 3 residues too short to cover the CDR3 end, so that end is filled in from the germline J gene. The rearrangement links TRBV28 to TRBJ1-5, with 7 bases fitting TRBD1. CDR1 and CDR2 (germline): MDHEN, SYDVKM. This CDR3 spans 15 amino acids. Trimming removed 3 bases from V and 5 bases from J; junction bases left unmatched: 7. The sequenced CDR3 bases are TGTGCCAGCAGTTTCGGGACAGTCAGGTATCAGCCC. This codes for CASSFGTVRYQP. The CDR3, in full, reads CASSFGTVRYQPQHF. Using reference TRBV28 and TRBJ1-5 for the parts outside the CDR3, the full variable domain is DVKVTQSSRYLVKRTGEKVFLECVQDMDHENMFWYRQDPGLGLRLIYFSYDVKMKEKGDIPEGYSVSREKKERFSLILESASTNQTSMYLCASSFGTVRYQPQHFGDGTRLSIL.

In regard to this clone: The read halts 3 residues ahead of the CDR3 end, with the missing end drawn from the germline J gene. The V call is TRBV20-1, the J call TRBJ2-2, with 10 nucleotides matching TRBD1. The CDR3 totals 15 residues. The germline V gene encodes CDR1 DFQATT and CDR2 SNEGSKA (reference sequence). The CDR3 is CSAPIGGQGLWKLFF. The CDR3 DNA, read in part, is TGCAGTGCCCCCATAGGGGGACAGGGGTTATGGAAG.

As for this clone: The CDR3 is cut off 3 residues early in the read; its end comes from the germline J gene. The V gene is TRBV6-2 or TRBV6-3, the J gene TRBJ2-2, with a weak D call TRBD1 (5 bases). CDR3 length equals 13 residues. Germline loops: CDR1 MNHEY, CDR2 SVGEGT. V was cut by 6 bases and J by 4 bases, with 9 bases left in between. The DNA read from the CDR3 is TGTGCCAGCAGCCGCGACAGCACCGGGGAG. Encoded protein: CASSRDSTGE. The CDR3 in its entirety is CASSRDSTGELFF.

The CDR3 spells CSVQRGGKETQYF. The CDR3 DNA, read in part, is TGCAGTGTACAGCGGGGGGGCAAAGAGACG. This chain uses TRBV20-1 with TRBJ2-3; 10 nucleotides agree with TRBD2. The read comes to an end 3 residues before the CDR3 does, leaving the germline J gene to fill in the end. Germline CDR1 is DFQATT and CDR2 is SNEGSKA (reference sequence). CDR3 length equals 13 residues.

Comments on this clone: The sequenced fragment ends 3 residues before the CDR3 boundary, so the rest is inferred from the germline J gene. The V and J genes are TRBV20-1 and TRBJ2-5; 8 bases are shared with TRBD1. This CDR3 has 15 amino acids. V was pared by 1 base and J by 5 bases, with 9 bases of the junction left unmatched. Germline V lookup: CDR1 DFQATT, CDR2 SNEGSKA (reference sequence). CDR3 DNA, as far as it was read: TGCAGTGCTAGAGCCGTTCTGACAGGGGTGGAGACC. This codes for CSARAVLTGVET. The whole CDR3 protein reads CSARAVLTGVETQYF.

As concerns this clone: The read stops 3 residues short of the end of the CDR3; the missing end is completed from the germline J gene. This chain joins TRBV28 and TRBJ2-5; 7 bases agree with TRBD1. Germline CDR1 reads MDHEN; CDR2 reads SYDVKM. Germline trimming cut 3 bases from V and 3 bases from J; bases unmatched to any gene: 7. This CDR3 is built from 15 residues. The CDR3 bases that were read are TGTGCCAGCAGTTTGGCCCCCGGGACAGAAGAGACC. Translation gives CASSLAPGTEET. The CDR3 in full is CASSLAPGTEETQYF.

With respect to this clone: The CDR3 extends 3 residues past the end of the read, so its final part is completed from the germline J gene. The chain has TRBV20-1 and TRBJ2-3; 8 bases fit TRBD2. CDR1 DFQATT and CDR2 SNEGSKA come from the germline V gene (reference sequence). J lost 4 bases, V lost 5 bases, and 23 bases had no gene match. The CDR3 totals 19 residues. The sequenced part of the CDR3 DNA is TGCAGTGCTCACCGCACGTCCATTGGGCGGGGGGTGTCATCAGATACG. Its translation: CSAHRTSIGRGVSSDT. The entire CDR3 protein reads CSAHRTSIGRGVSSDTQYF.

A word on this clone: Read data end 3 residues before the CDR3 end; the end is taken from the germline J gene. The rearrangement links TRBV20-1 to TRBJ1-4, with a tentative D call TRBD1 (5 bases). Germline lookup yields CDR1 DFQATT and CDR2 SNEGSKA (reference sequence). V was cut by 5 bases and J by 2 bases, with 15 bases left in between. The CDR3 covers 15 residues. CDR3 bases read: TGCAGTGCTTACCCCCTAGGGGTGACTAATGAAAAA. As protein: CSAYPLGVTNEK. The full CDR3 is CSAYPLGVTNEKLFF.

As concerns this clone: Read sequence stops 3 residues before the CDR3 end, and the germline J gene provides the missing end. The chain carries TRBV27 and TRBJ2-3; D is unclear. V was clipped by 7 bases and J by 2 bases, with 13 bases between them. There are 14 residues in the CDR3. Germline V lookup: CDR1 MNHEY, CDR2 SMNVEV (reference sequence). Here the CDR3 reads CASTLSPNTDTQYF. CDR3 DNA (partial): TGTGCCAGCACCCTGAGCCCTAACACAGATACG.

Comment on this clone: The read terminates 3 residues ahead of where the CDR3 ends, so the germline J gene completes it. The chain has TRBV12-5 and TRBJ2-1, with 9 bases matching TRBD1. This CDR3 has 16 amino acids. Per germline, CDR1 LGHNT and CDR2 FRNRAP. With 1 base clipped from V and 5 bases from J, the junction kept 6 bases outside the gene matches. CDR3: CASGLATGTGNNEQFF. The part of the CDR3 DNA that was read is TGTGCTAGTGGTTTGGCTACCGGGACAGGGAACAATGAG.